This section outlines one TCR beta chain sequence together with its context. The data were obtained in a study of blood T cell repertoires in COVID-19. Sequencing used immunoSEQ multiplex PCR; TCRdb keeps in-frame clones, though not all of them. The table lists 250,000 to 300,000 clones, about 89% of them singletons. Participants were aged roughly 18 to 89 years from some 24 US areas. Cohort 3 donors were reported recovered after two negative PCRs, clearance, or symptom resolution. The germline V and J ends were trimmed by 2 bases and 7 bases, with 9 bases remaining between them. The CDR3 has 12 residues. Germline CDR1 reads SEHNR; CDR2 reads FQNEAQ (reference sequence).

This chain uses TRBV7-9 with TRBJ2-7; TRBD2 is a possible D gene (5 bases). The sequenced material came from PBMCs or T cells enriched from blood (not recorded which). The origin of this receptor is a middle-aged man who had recovered from COVID-19. The CDR3 nucleotides are TGTGCCAGCAGCTTACACGGGGTTGAGCAGTACTTC. Translating gives CASSLHGVEQYF.